This T cell receptor (beta chain) was profiled in a study of shared clonotypes between healthy human individuals. Study-wide findings and caveats: Clonotype sharing among donors was expected to depend on sequencing depth. Unshared clonotypes carried lower generation probabilities than those common to all four donors. When naive CD4 clonotypes were compared across several donors, approximately 5% were shared.

A word on this clone: Its specificity is unknown.

CDR1 and CDR2 from the germline V gene are MGHRA and YSYEKL. The CDR3 runs to 15 residues. Trimming shortened V by 5 bases and J by 5 bases, and 13 bases separated the two germline ends. Original processing methods: As immunoSEQ supplied junction-only sequences (without quality scores), filtering differed. TCRdb's copy holds only in-frame clones and misses some; the assay was immunoSEQ multiplex PCR. The DNA was the basis for D and trimming; V, J and clone size are from that table. In the table there are approximately 590,000 clones, around 95% of which are singletons. Naive CD8 cells, CD45RO-negative and positively selected for CCR7, excluded terminally differentiated effector memory CD45RA+ cells.

This rearrangement joins TRBV4-1 to TRBJ1-6; a possible D gene is TRBD1 (6 bases). The receptor was isolated from a woman between 25 and 40 years old in good health. The sequenced sample was naive CD8+ T cells sorted from blood. This chain's CDR3 is CASSEQSGDNSPLHF. CDR3 coding DNA: TGCGCCAGCAGCGAACAGTCAGGGGATAATTCACCCCTCCACTTT.